A selection of T cell receptor beta chains follows, all from one sample in a study of cytomegalovirus exposure and HLA in healthy donors. Here immunoSEQ multiplex PCR was the method, and the copy in TCRdb shows in-frame clones only, minus some. The data show 55,000 to 70,000 clones, approximately 80% seen once. The source material was PBMCs. All receptors derive from a woman between 40 and 55 years old in good health and CMV-seronegative. Each CDR3 is given with its conserved first and last residue. D genes are given only for firm matches. Rows may omit the clone size; those that give it use once, few, many or a size class.

clone size: NA
V gene: TRBV10-1
D gene: TRBD1
J gene: TRBJ2-3
CDR3 length: 15
CDR3 protein: CASSESTGGTDTQYF
CDR3 DNA: TGCGCCAGCAGTGAGTCGACAGGGGGCACAGATACGCAGTATTTT

clone size: NA
V gene: TRBV28
D gene: NA
J gene: TRBJ1-3
CDR3 length: 14
CDR3 protein: CASSFAVSGNTIYF
CDR3 DNA: TGTGCCAGCAGTTTTGCGGTCTCTGGAAACACCATATATTTT

clone size: NA
V gene: TRBV7-9
D gene: TRBD1
J gene: TRBJ2-7
CDR3 length: 17
CDR3 protein: CASSLVGSGQGSYEQYF
CDR3 DNA: TGTGCCAGCAGCTTAGTGGGATCGGGACAGGGATCCTACGAGCAGTACTTC

clone size: NA
V gene: TRBV21-1
D gene: NA
J gene: TRBJ2-2
CDR3 length: 15
CDR3 protein: CASSPGQGTTGELFF
CDR3 DNA: TGTGCCAGCAGCCCGGGACAGGGTACCACCGGGGAGCTGTTTTTT

clone size: NA
V gene: TRBV18
D gene: NA
J gene: TRBJ1-4
CDR3 length: 15
CDR3 protein: CASSPAGTTNEKLFF
CDR3 DNA: TGTGCCAGCTCACCGGCGGGAACAACTAATGAAAAACTGTTTTTT

clone size: NA
V gene: TRBV7-2
D gene: TRBD2
J gene: TRBJ2-7
CDR3 length: 15
CDR3 protein: CASRLFSGPNYEQYF
CDR3 DNA: TGTGCCAGCCGGTTATTTAGCGGGCCGAACTACGAGCAGTACTTC

clone size: NA
V gene: TRBV19
D gene: NA
J gene: TRBJ2-2
CDR3 length: 13
CDR3 protein: CASSMLDTGELFF
CDR3 DNA: TGTGCCAGTAGTATGTTAGACACCGGGGAGCTGTTTTTT

clone size: NA
V gene: TRBV28
D gene: NA
J gene: TRBJ2-3
CDR3 length: 15
CDR3 protein: CASSPGGAGTDTQYF
CDR3 DNA: TGTGCCAGCAGCCCCGGGGGAGCCGGCACAGATACGCAGTATTTT

clone size: NA
V gene: TRBV10-3
D gene: TRBD1
J gene: TRBJ1-1
CDR3 length: 16
CDR3 protein: CAIQGQGALLNTEAFF
CDR3 DNA: TGTGCCATCCAAGGACAGGGGGCATTATTGAACACTGAAGCTTTCTTT

clone size: NA
V gene: TRBV7-9
D gene: NA
J gene: TRBJ1-3
CDR3 length: 13
CDR3 protein: CASSHLAGNTIYF
CDR3 DNA: TGTGCCAGCAGCCACTTAGCGGGAAACACCATATATTTT

clone size: NA
V gene: TRBV19
D gene: NA
J gene: TRBJ1-5
CDR3 length: 15
CDR3 protein: CASSIGQGGNQPQHF
CDR3 DNA: TGTGCCAGTAGTATAGGCCAGGGAGGGAATCAGCCCCAGCATTTT

clone size: NA
V gene: TRBV19
D gene: TRBD2
J gene: TRBJ2-1
CDR3 length: 16
CDR3 protein: CASSIPPREVENEQFF
CDR3 DNA: TGTGCCAGTAGTATTCCCCCGCGGGAGGTCGAGAATGAGCAGTTCTTC

clone size: NA
V gene: TRBV7-9
D gene: TRBD2
J gene: TRBJ2-1
CDR3 length: 15
CDR3 protein: CASSPGTSGYNEQFF
CDR3 DNA: TGTGCCAGCAGCCCTGGGACTAGCGGCTACAATGAGCAGTTCTTC

clone size: NA
V gene: TRBV7-9
D gene: TRBD2
J gene: TRBJ2-3
CDR3 length: 18
CDR3 protein: CASSPGTSGRQSTDTQYF
CDR3 DNA: TGTGCCAGCAGCCCCGGGACTAGCGGGAGGCAAAGCACAGATACGCAGTATTTT

clone size: NA
V gene: TRBV27
D gene: NA
J gene: TRBJ2-5
CDR3 length: 14
CDR3 protein: CASKKGDGQETQYF
CDR3 DNA: TGTGCCAGCAAGAAGGGGGACGGCCAAGAGACCCAGTACTTC

clone size: NA
V gene: TRBV28
D gene: TRBD1
J gene: TRBJ1-5
CDR3 length: 14
CDR3 protein: CASSPSGGYTPQHF
CDR3 DNA: TGTGCCAGCAGCCCCTCAGGGGGCTACACGCCCCAGCATTTT

clone size: NA
V gene: TRBV7-9
D gene: TRBD1
J gene: TRBJ2-7
CDR3 length: 15
CDR3 protein: CASSPWTGTVHEQYF
CDR3 DNA: TGTGCCAGCAGCCCTTGGACAGGGACGGTCCACGAGCAGTACTTC

clone size: NA
V gene: TRBV7-9
D gene: TRBD1
J gene: TRBJ2-7
CDR3 length: 14
CDR3 protein: CASRGGTGQHEQYF
CDR3 DNA: TGTGCCAGCAGGGGAGGGACAGGGCAGCACGAGCAGTACTTC

clone size: NA
V gene: TRBV30
D gene: TRBD2
J gene: TRBJ2-1
CDR3 length: 15
CDR3 protein: CAWRELAPVYNEQFF
CDR3 DNA: TGTGCCTGGAGGGAACTAGCGCCAGTCTACAATGAGCAGTTCTTC

clone size: NA
V gene: TRBV27
D gene: NA
J gene: TRBJ1-1
CDR3 length: 12
CDR3 protein: CASSLQGTEAFF
CDR3 DNA: TGTGCCAGCAGTTTGCAGGGTACTGAAGCTTTCTTT

clone size: NA
V gene: TRBV15
D gene: TRBD2
J gene: TRBJ2-1
CDR3 length: 16
CDR3 protein: CATSTGLTSSYNEQFF
CDR3 DNA: TGTGCCACCAGCACTGGACTGACTAGCAGCTACAATGAGCAGTTCTTC

clone size: NA
V gene: TRBV9
D gene: NA
J gene: TRBJ2-3
CDR3 length: 13
CDR3 protein: CASSQLSTDTQYF
CDR3 DNA: TGTGCCAGCAGCCAGTTAAGCACAGATACGCAGTATTTT

clone size: NA
V gene: TRBV30
D gene: TRBD2
J gene: TRBJ2-2
CDR3 length: 15
CDR3 protein: CAWSELAGGSGELFF
CDR3 DNA: TGTGCCTGGAGCGAACTAGCGGGAGGATCGGGGGAGCTGTTTTTT

clone size: once
V gene: TRBV2
D gene: NA
J gene: TRBJ2-2
CDR3 length: 15
CDR3 protein: CASSTPSGNTGELFF
CDR3 DNA: TGTGCCAGCAGTACCCCATCCGGGAACACCGGGGAGCTGTTTTTT

clone size: NA
V gene: TRBV9
D gene: TRBD1
J gene: TRBJ2-1
CDR3 length: 16
CDR3 protein: CASSVGQQGANNEQFF
CDR3 DNA: TGTGCCAGCAGCGTAGGCCAACAGGGGGCGAACAATGAGCAGTTCTTC

clone size: NA
V gene: TRBV5-1
D gene: NA
J gene: TRBJ1-2
CDR3 length: 14
CDR3 protein: CASSLDLRGYGYTF
CDR3 DNA: TGCGCCAGCAGCTTGGACCTCCGAGGATATGGCTACACCTTC

clone size: NA
V gene: TRBV28
D gene: TRBD2
J gene: TRBJ2-1
CDR3 length: 15
CDR3 protein: CASSTGTNLYNEQFF
CDR3 DNA: TGTGCCAGCAGCACCGGGACTAACCTCTACAATGAGCAGTTCTTC

clone size: NA
V gene: TRBV18
D gene: TRBD1
J gene: TRBJ1-5
CDR3 length: 15
CDR3 protein: CASSPSGQPNQPQHF
CDR3 DNA: TGTGCCAGCTCACCCTCGGGACAGCCAAATCAGCCCCAGCATTTT

clone size: few
V gene: TRBV6-5
D gene: TRBD1
J gene: TRBJ2-7
CDR3 length: 14
CDR3 protein: CASSKGQPPYEQYF
CDR3 DNA: TGTGCCAGCAGTAAGGGACAGCCCCCCTACGAGCAGTACTTC

clone size: NA
V gene: TRBV5-1
D gene: NA
J gene: TRBJ2-5
CDR3 length: 14
CDR3 protein: CASSLAGGQETQYF
CDR3 DNA: TGCGCCAGCAGCTTGGCTGGCGGTCAAGAGACCCAGTACTTC

clone size: NA
V gene: TRBV7-2
D gene: TRBD1
J gene: TRBJ1-1
CDR3 length: 18
CDR3 protein: CASSPTYRGLVVNTEAFF
CDR3 DNA: TGTGCCAGCAGCCCCACTTACAGGGGATTGGTTGTGAACACTGAAGCTTTCTTT

clone size: NA
V gene: TRBV28
D gene: TRBD1
J gene: TRBJ1-1
CDR3 length: 13
CDR3 protein: CASSLSDRGEAFF
CDR3 DNA: TGTGCCAGCAGTTTATCGGACAGGGGTGAAGCTTTCTTT

clone size: NA
V gene: TRBV19
D gene: NA
J gene: TRBJ1-1
CDR3 length: 13
CDR3 protein: CASSIDPGFETFF
CDR3 DNA: TGTGCCAGTAGTATAGATCCGGGATTCGAAACTTTCTTT

clone size: NA
V gene: TRBV6-5
D gene: NA
J gene: TRBJ2-7
CDR3 length: 14
CDR3 protein: CASSPTGIRYEQYF
CDR3 DNA: TGTGCCAGCAGCCCCACAGGGATTCGCTACGAGCAGTACTTC

clone size: NA
V gene: TRBV4-3
D gene: NA
J gene: TRBJ1-1
CDR3 length: 15
CDR3 protein: CASSQGRTENTEAFF
CDR3 DNA: TGCGCCAGCAGCCAAGGCCGGACAGAGAACACTGAAGCTTTCTTT

clone size: NA
V gene: TRBV2
D gene: TRBD1
J gene: TRBJ1-3
CDR3 length: 16
CDR3 protein: CASSDGQGALGNTIYF
CDR3 DNA: TGTGCCAGCAGTGATGGACAGGGGGCGCTTGGAAACACCATATATTTT

clone size: once
V gene: TRBV6-5
D gene: NA
J gene: TRBJ1-2
CDR3 length: 14
CDR3 protein: CASSPLRTAYGYTF
CDR3 DNA: TGTGCCAGCAGCCCCCTCCGGACAGCCTATGGCTACACCTTC

clone size: NA
V gene: TRBV4-1
D gene: NA
J gene: TRBJ1-1
CDR3 length: 14
CDR3 protein: CASSQDAGNTEAFF
CDR3 DNA: TGCGCCAGCAGCCAAGATGCGGGGAACACTGAAGCTTTCTTT

clone size: NA
V gene: TRBV19
D gene: NA
J gene: TRBJ1-5
CDR3 length: 14
CDR3 protein: CASMSQTLNQPQHF
CDR3 DNA: TGTGCCAGTATGAGTCAAACCCTCAATCAGCCCCAGCATTTT

clone size: once
V gene: TRBV5-1
D gene: TRBD2
J gene: TRBJ2-7
CDR3 length: 15
CDR3 protein: CASSSAAGGGDEQYF
CDR3 DNA: TGCGCCAGCAGCTCTGCGGCGGGAGGAGGGGACGAGCAGTACTTC

clone size: NA
V gene: TRBV27
D gene: NA
J gene: TRBJ2-1
CDR3 length: 16
CDR3 protein: CASSLDHMGGANEQFF
CDR3 DNA: TGTGCCAGCAGTTTAGATCATATGGGCGGGGCCAATGAGCAGTTCTTC

clone size: NA
V gene: TRBV4-1
D gene: NA
J gene: TRBJ1-5
CDR3 length: 13
CDR3 protein: CASSQDLSQPQHF
CDR3 DNA: TGCGCCAGCAGCCAAGATCTAAGTCAGCCCCAGCATTTT

clone size: NA
V gene: TRBV29-1
D gene: NA
J gene: TRBJ2-6
CDR3 length: 14
CDR3 protein: CSVDGSSGANVLTF
CDR3 DNA: TGCAGCGTTGACGGGAGCTCTGGGGCCAACGTCCTGACTTTC

clone size: NA
V gene: TRBV30
D gene: NA
J gene: TRBJ1-2
CDR3 length: 15
CDR3 protein: CAGTPQDSSNYGYTF
CDR3 DNA: TGTGCCGGGACTCCACAGGACAGCTCTAACTATGGCTACACCTTC

clone size: NA
V gene: TRBV19
D gene: NA
J gene: TRBJ1-2
CDR3 length: 13
CDR3 protein: CASSIQEGDGYTF
CDR3 DNA: TGTGCCAGTAGTATACAGGAAGGGGATGGCTACACCTTC